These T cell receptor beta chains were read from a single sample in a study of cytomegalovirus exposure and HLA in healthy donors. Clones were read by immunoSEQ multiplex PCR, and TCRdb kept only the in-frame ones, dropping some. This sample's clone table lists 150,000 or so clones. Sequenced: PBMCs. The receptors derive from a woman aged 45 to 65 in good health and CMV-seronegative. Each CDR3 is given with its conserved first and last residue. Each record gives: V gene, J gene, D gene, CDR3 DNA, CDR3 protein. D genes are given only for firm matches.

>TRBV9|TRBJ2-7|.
TGTGCCAGCAGCGTAGATCCCCATCCTAGCTTTCCCTACGAGCAGTACTTC
CASSVDPHPSFPYEQYF
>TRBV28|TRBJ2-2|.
TGTGCCAGCAGTTTTCAAATGGGCCCCGGGGAGCTGTTTTTT
CASSFQMGPGELFF
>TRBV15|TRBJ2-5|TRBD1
TGTGCCACCAGCAGAGCAGGACAGGGGCCATTACCCGGTGGAACCCAGTACTTC
CATSRAGQGPLPGGTQYF
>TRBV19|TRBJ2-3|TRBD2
TGTGCCAGCAGACCCGAAGGGACTAGCGGGAGTGGCGATACGCAGTATTTT
CASRPEGTSGSGDTQYF
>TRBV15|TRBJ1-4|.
TGTGCCACCAGCAGGCCGGGAAATTCTAATGAAAAACTGTTTTTT
CATSRPGNSNEKLFF
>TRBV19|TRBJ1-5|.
TGTGCCAGTTCGGGAGAGTATGGCAATCAGCCCCAGCATTTT
CASSGEYGNQPQHF
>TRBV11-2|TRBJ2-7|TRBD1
TGTGCCAGCAGCGCCTCCGGGACAGGCCACTACGAGCAGTACTTC
CASSASGTGHYEQYF
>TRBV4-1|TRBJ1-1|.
TGCGCCAGCAGCAAGCTTCCAGGGTCCACTGAAGCTTTCTTT
CASSKLPGSTEAFF
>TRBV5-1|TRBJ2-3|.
TGCGCCAGCAGCCCGTGGAGGGGAGACGCAGATACGCAGTATTTT
CASSPWRGDADTQYF
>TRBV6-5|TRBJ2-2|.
TGTGCCAGCAGTTATACAGCTACCGGGGAGCTGTTTTTT
CASSYTATGELFF
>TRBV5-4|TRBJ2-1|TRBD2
TGTGCCAGCAGCTCACCCGGGACTAGTCCCGGGAATGAGCAGTTCTTC
CASSSPGTSPGNEQFF
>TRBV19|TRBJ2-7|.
TGTGCCAGTAGTATACAGGGAACGTACGAGCAGTACTTC
CASSIQGTYEQYF
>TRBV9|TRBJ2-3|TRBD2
TGTGCCAGCAGCGTAGGGACTAGCGTCACAGATACGCAGTATTTT
CASSVGTSVTDTQYF
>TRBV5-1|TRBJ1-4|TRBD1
TGCGCCAGCAACATGGGACCGACAGGGGGTGGTGAAAAACTGTTTTTT
CASNMGPTGGGEKLFF
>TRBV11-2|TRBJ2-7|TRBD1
TGTGCCAGCAGCCCCTGGACGGGACAGGTCTCCTACGAGCAGTACTTC
CASSPWTGQVSYEQYF
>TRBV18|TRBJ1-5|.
TGTGCCAGCTCACCAGAGGGCCAGCCCCAGCATTTT
CASSPEGQPQHF
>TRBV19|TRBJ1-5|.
TGTGCCAGTAGTCCTAGTCCGAGCAATCAGCCCCAGCATTTT
CASSPSPSNQPQHF
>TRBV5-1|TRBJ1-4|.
TGCGCCAGCAGCTTGGCGGGGACTCATAATGAAAAACTGTTTTTT
CASSLAGTHNEKLFF
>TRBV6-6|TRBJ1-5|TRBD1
TGTGCCAGCAGCCACCGGACAGGGAATCAGCCCCAGCATTTT
CASSHRTGNQPQHF
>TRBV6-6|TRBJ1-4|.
TGTGCCAGCAGTTACAGAGGGGGTACAGAAAAACTGTTTTTT
CASSYRGGTEKLFF
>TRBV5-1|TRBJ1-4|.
TGCGCCAGCAGCTTGAGGGGTGAAAAACTGTTTTTT
CASSLRGEKLFF
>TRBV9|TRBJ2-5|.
TGTGCCAGCAGCGGGCTCCAAGAGACCCAGTACTTC
CASSGLQETQYF
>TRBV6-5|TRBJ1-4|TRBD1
TGTGCCAGCAGTTTATCGACAGGGTGGGAAAAACTGTTTTTT
CASSLSTGWEKLFF
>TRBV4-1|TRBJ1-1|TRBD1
TGCGCCAGCAGCCGCGGACAGGACACTGAAGCTTTCTTT
CASSRGQDTEAFF
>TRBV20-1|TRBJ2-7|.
TGCAGTGCTGAGACGGACTACGAGCAGTACTTC
CSAETDYEQYF
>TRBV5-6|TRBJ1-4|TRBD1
TGTGCCAGCAGCCCAGGGACAGGATTCAATGAAAAACTGTTTTTT
CASSPGTGFNEKLFF
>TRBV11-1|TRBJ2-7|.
TGTGCCAGCAGCTTCACGGGGTCCTACGAGCAGTACTTC
CASSFTGSYEQYF
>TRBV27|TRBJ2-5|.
TGTGCCAGCAGTACCCAGGCCAGGGGGGAACAGACCCAGTACTTC
CASSTQARGEQTQYF
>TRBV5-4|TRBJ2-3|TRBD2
TGTGCCAGCAGCCTGGGTACTAGCGGGAGGTACCGAACAGATACGCAGTATTTT
CASSLGTSGRYRTDTQYF
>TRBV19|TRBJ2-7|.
TGTGCCACCTCGGACTTCGGACCGTACGAGCAGTACTTC
CATSDFGPYEQYF
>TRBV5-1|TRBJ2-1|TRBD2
TGCGCCAGCAGCTCCGCCAGCGGGGTCAATGAGCAGTTCTTC
CASSSASGVNEQFF
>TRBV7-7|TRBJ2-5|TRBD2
TGTGCCAGCAGCTTAGATCGGCTAGCGGGCCACGAGACCCAGTACTTC
CASSLDRLAGHETQYF
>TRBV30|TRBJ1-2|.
TGTGCCTGGAGTGTACGGACTGATGGCTACACCTTC
CAWSVRTDGYTF